Detailed here is one T cell receptor beta chain. The target antigen is unknown. The method was immunoSEQ multiplex PCR; TCRdb's version includes in-frame clones alone and lacks a portion of them. The sample has over 60,000 clones; less than 85% are singletons. Noted time point: blood 4 weeks post-SBRT, at nephrectomy. Treatment meaning: 15 Gy SBRT to primary tumor, nephrectomy 4 weeks later. Trimming took off 5 bases at V and 3 bases at J, with 13 bases between the two ends. The CDR3 is 15 residues long. The V gene's germline CDR1 is MDHEN and CDR2 SYDVKM. This sample was included in a study of radiation and T cells in renal cell carcinoma. Study conclusions and caveats: Baseline intratumoral clonotype presence is unknown without pretreatment biopsies. Top tumor clonotypes rose in blood 2 weeks post-radiation, then contracted.

This clonotype originated in a woman aged 60-75 years with renal cell carcinoma. Specimen: blood, collected from a patient whose treatment included radiotherapy and nephrectomy. J is TRBJ1-4 and V is TRBV28, with D possibly being TRBD1 (5 bases). CDR3 nucleotide sequence: TGTGCCAGCAGTAAAATTTTACAGGCTAATGAAAAACTGTTTTTT. Amino acid sequence: CASSKILQANEKLFF.